The 32 T cell receptor beta chains presented below share a single source sample, sequenced in a study of blood T cells in healthy people across ages. The second PCR ran about 6 to 11 cycles with a sample-barcoded 5' primer and J-beta primers. One entry per CDR3 protein results from TCRdb running MiXCR on the 5' RACE reads. The sample contains approximately 490,000 distinct CDR3 sequences, less than 25% of which appear only once. The data also belong to a second study, concerning T cells of mothers and their children.

Sequencing was carried out using blood. The receptors here all came from a boy between 10 and 17 years old in good health.

This clonotype was detected only a few times. The chain combines TRBV7-9 with TRBJ2-5; D possibly corresponds to TRBD2 (6 bases). The CDR3 runs 18 residues. V was shortened by 4 bases and J by 0 bases, with 21 bases between the two germline ends. Germline CDR1 and CDR2: SEHNR and FQNEAQ (reference sequence). The CDR3 DNA sequence: TGTGCCAGCAGCTATTGGGGTCGGGGGTTAAGGTACCAAGAGACCCAGTACTTC. It codes for CASSYWGRGLRYQETQYF.

In this sample, this clonotype turned up a few times. The CDR3 is CASSSGLAEGTQYF. CDR3 nucleotide sequence: TGTGCCAGCAGCTCGGGACTAGCAGAAGGGACCCAGTACTTC. The chain has TRBV5-6 and TRBJ2-5, with 9 nucleotides matching TRBD2. Per the germline V gene, CDR1 is SGHDT and CDR2 is YYEEEE. Unmatched junction bases numbered 7, after V lost 3 bases and J lost 7 bases. CDR3 size: 14 residues. The whole variable domain, remainder taken from reference TRBV5-6 and TRBJ2-5, is DAGVTQSPTHLIKTRGQQVTLRCSPKSGHDTVSWYQQALGQGPQFIFQYYEEEERQRGNFPDRFSGHQFPNYSSELNVNALLLGDSALYLCASSSGLAEGTQYFGPGTRLLVL.

The CDR3 sequence: CASSQGLGSGLSTDTQYF. The CDR3 DNA follows: TGTGCCAGCAGCCAAGGCTTGGGCAGCGGCCTTAGCACAGATACGCAGTATTTT. The chain recombines TRBV28 with TRBJ2-3; possibly TRBD2 for D (5 bases). This CDR3 is built from 18 residues. Trimming cost V 6 bases and J 0 bases, with 22 bases left between them. Germline assignment: CDR1 MDHEN and CDR2 SYDVKM.

This clonotype has a handful of counts. The chain links TRBV2 to TRBJ2-5; 16 bases fit TRBD2. The J call may be mistaken, given a closer DNA end match to TRBJ2-1. The CDR3 has 15 residues. Germline V lookup: CDR1 SNHLY, CDR2 FYNNEI. The CDR3 coding sequence is TGTGCCAGCAGTGAGGGACTAGCGGGGGGGCTCGAGCAGTTCTTC. Amino acid sequence: CASSEGLAGGLEQFF.

V and J are TRBV29-1 and TRBJ2-1; 14 bases match TRBD2. Germline loops: CDR1 SQVTM, CDR2 ANQGSEA. The trim removed 7 bases at V and 15 bases at J, leaving 5 bases unmatched. The CDR3 runs 11 residues. DNA for the CDR3: TGCAGCGCCCTCGGGACTAGCGGGGGGTTCTTC. Encoded protein: CSALGTSGGFF.

This clonotype has a single count. This chain uses TRBV12-3 or TRBV12-4 with TRBJ2-1; TRBD2 matches at 9 bases. Trimming cost V 8 bases and J 3 bases; bases outside gene matches: 2. The CDR3 is made up of 13 amino acids. This CDR3 reads CASGSGGYNEQFF. The CDR3 coding sequence is TGTGCCAGCGGTAGCGGGGGCTACAATGAGCAGTTCTTC.

The rearrangement links TRBV9 to TRBJ2-4; possibly TRBD2 for D (6 bases). The germline V gene has CDR1 SGDLS and CDR2 YYNGEE. The ends were cut back, 4 bases at V and 7 bases at J, with 21 bases in the middle. The CDR3 contains 16 residues. Written as DNA, the CDR3 is TGTGCCAGCAGCCCCCAATTGACCGGGACTTCGAACATTCAGTACTTC. As protein: CASSPQLTGTSNIQYF. Filled out from reference TRBV9 and TRBJ2-4, the complete variable domain reads DSGVTQTPKHLITATGQRVTLRCSPRSGDLSVYWYQQSLDQGLQFLIQYYNGEERAKGNILERFSAQQFPDLHSELNLSSLELGDSALYFCASSPQLTGTSNIQYFGAGTRLSVL.

V gene TRBV7-8 combines with J gene TRBJ2-5; 7 positions match TRBD2. CDR1 and CDR2 from the germline V gene are SGHVS and FQNEAQ. J lost 5 bases, V lost 6 bases, and 9 bases had no gene match. The CDR3 spans 14 residues. The CDR3 DNA sequence: TGTGCCAGCAGAAAAGCGGGGATATGGGAGACCCAGTACTTC. Its translation: CASRKAGIWETQYF.

CDR3 sequence reads: CASSPYGGGQETQYF. CDR3 nucleotide sequence: TGTGCCAGCAGCCCCTACGGAGGTGGCCAAGAGACCCAGTACTTC. The rearrangement links TRBV13 to TRBJ2-5; weak D call: TRBD2 (5 bases). The CDR3 is 15 residues long. Germline V gene data show CDR1 as PRHDT and CDR2 as FYEKMQ (reference sequence). V was clipped by 5 bases and J by 1 base, with 14 bases between them.

The gene calls are TRBV5-1 and TRBJ2-7; D remains ambiguous. Germline CDR1 reads SGHRS; CDR2 reads YFSETQ. The ends were cut back, 0 bases at V and 7 bases at J, with 8 bases in the middle. The CDR3 contains 12 residues. DNA for the CDR3: TGCGCCAGCAGCTTGGTAGGGTGGGAGCAGTACTTC. As protein: CASSLVGWEQYF.

V gene TRBV7-2 combines with J gene TRBJ2-1; TRBD2 matches 7 bases. The CDR3 has 15 amino acids. The J segment lost 7 bases and the V segment lost 3 bases, leaving 9 bases of the junction unmatched. Per the germline V gene, CDR1 is SGHTA and CDR2 is FQGNSA. This CDR3 is CASSFREGRLNEQFF. The DNA of the CDR3 is TGTGCCAGCAGCTTCAGGGAGGGCCGTTTAAATGAGCAGTTCTTC.

This clonotype was seen a handful of times. The CDR3: CASSTVLNTEAFF. The CDR3 region has the DNA TGTGCCAGCAGCACAGTTCTGAACACTGAAGCTTTCTTT. The J gene is TRBJ1-1, the V gene TRBV7-9; the D is unclear. The V gene lost 5 bases and the J gene lost 0 bases, with 7 bases spanning the gap. CDR3 length: 13 residues. In germline, CDR1 is SEHNR, CDR2 FQNEAQ (reference sequence).

The chain links TRBV25-1 to TRBJ2-5; possibly TRBD1 for D (6 bases). TRBJ2-7 matches the DNA end more closely, so the J call is doubtful. Germline V gene data show CDR1 as MGHDK and CDR2 as SYGVNS. The CDR3 consists of 15 residues. For the CDR3, the DNA is TGTGCCAGCAGTGATGAGGGGGAGCCCGCCTACGAGCAGTACTTC. Its protein is CASSDEGEPAYEQYF.

CDR3 sequence (DNA): TGTGCCACCAGTGCTCCGGGACAGGGGTCACAAGAGACCCAGTACTTC. It is translated as CATSAPGQGSQETQYF. The chain has TRBV24-1 and TRBJ2-5, with 10 bases lining up with TRBD1. CDR1 is KGHDR and CDR2 is SFDVKD in the germline V gene. With 5 bases clipped from V and 2 bases from J, the junction kept 7 bases outside the gene matches. The CDR3 length is 16 residues.

The V gene is TRBV4-3, the J gene TRBJ2-3; no clear D. Trimming took off 0 bases at V and 0 bases at J, with 7 bases between the two ends. The length of the CDR3 is 15 residues. The germline gives CDR1 LGHNA, CDR2 YSLEER. CDR3 bases: TGCGCCAGCAGCCAAGACTTTCCTAGCACAGATACGCAGTATTTT. This sequence encodes CASSQDFPSTDTQYF.

The rearrangement links TRBV27 to TRBJ2-7; D is possibly TRBD1 or TRBD2 (6 bases each). Deletions cut 4 bases from V and 2 bases from J, with 15 bases between. Germline lookup yields CDR1 MNHEY and CDR2 SMNVEV (reference sequence). CDR3 length equals 15 residues. The CDR3 is CASSSTGAGAYEQYF. CDR3 nucleotides: TGTGCCAGCAGTTCTACGGGGGCTGGCGCCTACGAGCAGTACTTC.

This clonotype was seen a handful of times. As DNA, the CDR3 is TGTGCCAGCAGCGAAGGAGTGACCATGGACACTGAAGCTTTCTTT. Its protein product is CASSEGVTMDTEAFF. V gene TRBV9 combines with J gene TRBJ1-1; D remains unclear. The V end lost 3 bases, the J end lost 3 bases, and 15 bases lay between the germline ends. The CDR3 length is 15 residues. The germline CDR1 and CDR2 sequences are SGDLS and YYNGEE.

This clonotype was counted a few times. The V gene is TRBV6-2 or TRBV6-3, the J gene TRBJ2-2; 7 bases are a match to TRBD2. This CDR3 comprises 18 residues. V lost 0 bases and J lost 5; bases outside the gene matches: 12. CDR1 is MNHEY and CDR2 is SVGEGT in the germline V gene. The CDR3 DNA sequence: TGTGCCAGCAGTTACTCCCCGACGGCAGGGAGGGATACCGGGGAGCTGTTTTTT. Residues: CASSYSPTAGRDTGELFF.

This clonotype was counted a few times. The chain recombines TRBV6-1 with TRBJ1-3; 8 bases map to TRBD1. The CDR3 is made up of 17 amino acids. After removal of 2 bases from V and 0 bases from J, the junction contained 6 bases not matched to a gene. Germline CDR1 MNHNS, CDR2 SASEGT. The CDR3 reads CASSEPGQASSGNTIYF. The CDR3 DNA is TGTGCCAGCAGTGAACCGGGACAGGCGAGCTCTGGAAACACCATATATTTT.

This clonotype was seen a handful of times. One end of the junction varies from germline; a read error may be responsible. The V call is TRBV7-9, the J call TRBJ1-5, with 9 positions matching TRBD1. The CDR3 totals 14 residues. The germline CDR1 and CDR2 sequences are SEHNR and FQNEAQ (reference sequence). CDR3: CTSSLDGTGSGRHF. CDR3 sequence (DNA): TGTACCAGCAGCTTAGATGGGACAGGGTCCGGCAGGCATTTT. The full variable domain, completed using reference TRBV7-9 and TRBJ1-5, is DTGVSQNPRHKITKRGQNVTFRCDPISEHNRLYWYRQTLGQGPEFLTYFQNEAQLEKSRLLSDRFSAERPKGSFSTLEIQRTEQGDSAMYLCTSSLDGTGSGRHFGDGTRLSIL.

The chain is built from TRBV4-1 and TRBJ1-6; possibly TRBD1 for D (6 bases). CDR1 is MGHRA, CDR2 YSYEKL, per germline. The V end lost 6 bases, the J end lost 8 bases, and 20 bases lay between the germline ends. The CDR3 is 16 amino acids. CDR3 amino acids: CASRRARQEFDSPLHF. The DNA for the CDR3 is TGCGCCAGCAGGCGTGCCCGACAGGAATTCGATTCACCCCTCCACTTT.

This clonotype was counted a few times. V is TRBV7-2 and J is TRBJ2-5; 11 bases are shared with TRBD2. The DNA end is a closer match to TRBJ2-1, so the J assignment may be wrong. CDR3 length: 15 amino acids. CDR1 is SGHTA, CDR2 FQGNSA, per germline. This chain's CDR3 is CASSDTSGSYNEQFF. CDR3 coding DNA: TGTGCCAGCAGCGATACTAGCGGGAGTTACAATGAGCAGTTCTTC.

The genes are TRBV6-2 or TRBV6-3 and TRBJ2-6; weak D call: TRBD1 (6 bases). Germline CDR1 and CDR2: MNHEY and SVGEGT. This CDR3 has 17 residues. V lost 2 bases, J lost 0 bases, and 11 bases lay in between. The CDR3 sequence is CASSYGQIFSGANVLTF. DNA for the CDR3: TGTGCCAGCAGTTACGGACAGATTTTCTCTGGGGCCAACGTCCTGACTTTC.

The rearrangement uses TRBV28 and TRBJ2-5, with D perhaps TRBD2 (6 bases). The CDR3 covers 12 residues. The V end lost 11 bases, the J end lost 7 bases, and 17 bases lay between the germline ends. Germline CDR1 is MDHEN and CDR2 is SYDVKM. CDR3 nucleotides: TGTGCCGTCACCCGGGACGGGGGGACCCAGTACTTC. This codes for CAVTRDGGTQYF.

The chain has TRBV7-2 and TRBJ1-4, with 9 positions matching TRBD1. V was pared by 9 bases and J by 8 bases, with 10 bases of the junction left unmatched. Germline CDR1 and CDR2: SGHTA and FQGNSA. The CDR3 contains 14 residues. CDR3 region: CASQKGQGGEKLFF. CDR3 nucleotides: TGTGCCAGTCAAAAGGGACAGGGAGGAGAAAAACTGTTTTTT.

DNA for the CDR3: TGTGCCAGCAGCTCGAGGCCGACAGGGGCGACCTACGAGCAGTACTTC. Residues: CASSSRPTGATYEQYF. This chain connects TRBV7-9 to TRBJ2-1; 8 bases fit TRBD1. Gene TRBJ2-7 matches the end of the DNA better, so the J call may be wrong. The length of the CDR3 is 16 residues. CDR1 SEHNR and CDR2 FQNEAQ come from the germline V gene (reference sequence).

The genes are TRBV6-2 or TRBV6-3 and TRBJ2-7; possible D gene TRBD1, 6 bases. V was shortened by 5 bases and J by 6 bases, with 20 bases between the two germline ends. Germline V gene lookup returns CDR1 MNHEY and CDR2 SVGEGT. The CDR3 length is 15 residues. The CDR3 DNA reads as TGTGCCAGCAGTCACAACCCCGACAGGTCGGGCGAGCAGTACTTC. As protein: CASSHNPDRSGEQYF.

The rearrangement joins TRBV6-1 to TRBJ2-1; TRBD2 matches at 11 bases. The end of the DNA is better explained by TRBJ2-7, so the J call may be wrong. This CDR3 region has 19 residues. Germline CDR1 reads MNHNS; CDR2 reads SASEGT. Here the CDR3 DNA reads TGTGCCAGCAGTGAAGTAGTCGTCTCGGGGCTAGCGGGAGGTCACGAGCAGTACTTC. This encodes CASSEVVVSGLAGGHEQYF.

This chain uses TRBV29-1 with TRBJ1-1, with TRBD1 identical over 7 bases. CDR1 is SQVTM, CDR2 ANQGSEA, per germline. J lost 1 base, V lost 6 bases, and 5 bases had no gene match. The CDR3 sequence is 13 residues long. CDR3 coding DNA: TGCAGCGTCTACCGACAGGGGAACACTGAAGCTTTCTTT. Translation: CSVYRQGNTEAFF.

This clonotype appeared a few times. The rearrangement uses TRBV7-2 and TRBJ1-2; 7 bases align to TRBD1. V gave up 1 base and J gave up 4 bases; unmatched junction bases: 3. CDR1 and CDR2 (germline): SGHTA, FQGNSA. The CDR3 contains 14 residues. The chain's CDR3 is CASSLVGQAYGYTF. In DNA form, the CDR3 reads TGTGCCAGCAGCTTAGTAGGACAGGCCTATGGCTACACCTTC.

The gene calls are TRBV4-1 and TRBJ2-1; 9 nucleotides align to TRBD1. The ends lost 5 bases at V and 7 bases at J; junction bases unmatched: 6. This CDR3 has 14 amino acids. Germline CDR1 MGHRA, CDR2 YSYEKL. The CDR3 sequence is CASSSGQGRNEQFF. In DNA, the CDR3 is TGCGCCAGCAGCTCAGGACAGGGGAGGAATGAGCAGTTCTTC.

V usage is TRBV5-7 and J usage is TRBJ2-7; no clear D gene. TRBV5-7 is placed among ORFs of uncertain function. Trimming left V 10 bases short and J 0 bases short, with 17 bases between. This CDR3 contains 14 residues. DNA for the CDR3: TGTGCCCCGTGCGCGGTTCCAAGCTCCTACGAGCAGTACTTC. Translation gives CAPCAVPSSYEQYF.